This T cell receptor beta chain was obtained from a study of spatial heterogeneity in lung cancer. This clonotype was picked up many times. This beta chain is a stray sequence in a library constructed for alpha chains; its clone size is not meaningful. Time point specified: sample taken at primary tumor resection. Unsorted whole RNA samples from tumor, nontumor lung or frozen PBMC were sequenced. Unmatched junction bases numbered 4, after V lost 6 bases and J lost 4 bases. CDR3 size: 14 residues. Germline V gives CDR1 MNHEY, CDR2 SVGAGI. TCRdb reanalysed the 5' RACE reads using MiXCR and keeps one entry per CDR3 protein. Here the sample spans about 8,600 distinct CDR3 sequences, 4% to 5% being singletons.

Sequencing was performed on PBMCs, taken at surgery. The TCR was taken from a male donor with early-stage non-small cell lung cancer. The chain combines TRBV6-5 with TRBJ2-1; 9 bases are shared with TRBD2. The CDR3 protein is CASRGTSPYNEQFF. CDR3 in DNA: TGTGCCAGCAGGGGGACTAGCCCGTACAATGAGCAGTTCTTC.